This T cell receptor beta chain was identified during a study of blood T cells in healthy people across ages. General study points: In long-lived donors, naive CD4+ cell counts and diversity exceeded those of aged donors.

Points on this clonotype: The target antigen is unknown.

A second roughly 7 to 11 cycle PCR used barcoded and J-beta primers. TCRdb reanalysed the 5' RACE reads using MiXCR and keeps one entry per CDR3 protein. The data show 850,000 to 1,300,000 distinct CDR3 sequences, 45% seen once. CDR3 length equals 15 residues. Germline V gene lookup returns CDR1 SGHVS and CDR2 FQNEAQ. The source is an older woman in good health. V usage is TRBV7-8 and J usage is TRBJ2-5, with a tentative D call TRBD1 (7 bases). The end of the DNA fits TRBJ2-7 better, so the J call may be wrong. The sequenced sample was blood. The CDR3: CASSSRGGTAYEQYF. The CDR3 DNA reads as TGTGCCAGCAGCTCTAGAGGCGGGACAGCCTACGAGCAGTACTTC.